The 4 T cell receptor beta chains given below trace back to one sample, sequenced in a study of blood T cell repertoires in COVID-19 (dated by TCRdb to 2018 to 2021). The library was obtained by the immunoSEQ multiplex PCR assay. The clones in this table, taken by TCRdb from immuneACCESS, are in-frame only. Not every clone is retained; where verified, under half of the shortfall comes from an unresolved V gene, and the cause of the rest is unknown. The sample table contains about 330,000 clones; only one count was recorded for 80% to 90% of them. The top ten clones comprise roughly a tenth of the sample. The sequenced material came from peripheral blood. These receptors were obtained from a man aged 30 to 39 with COVID-19, enrolled during active disease.

The genes are TRBV6-1 and TRBJ2-7, with 8 bases fitting TRBD1. Germline lookup yields CDR1 MNHNS and CDR2 SASEGT. The CDR3 is made up of 13 amino acids. Germline trimming cut 3 bases from V and 4 bases from J; bases unmatched to any gene: 2. CDR3 amino acids: CASSDRGPYEQYF. In DNA, the CDR3 is TGTGCCAGCAGTGACAGGGGGCCTTACGAGCAGTACTTC.

This clone was counted once. The J gene is TRBJ1-1, the V gene TRBV10-1; unclear D gene. Germline-derived CDR1 and CDR2 are WNHNN and SYGVQD (reference sequence). Trimming left V 6 bases short and J 1 base short, with 15 bases between. This CDR3 is 15 amino acids long. CDR3 sequence reads: CASRISGFPNTEAFF. The DNA of the CDR3 is TGCGCCAGCAGAATTTCGGGTTTCCCGAACACTGAAGCTTTCTTT.

CDR3 in DNA: TGTGCCAGCAGCTTAGATTGGGAGGGCGAGCAGTACTTC. Translated: CASSLDWEGEQYF. The chain has TRBV11-2 and TRBJ2-7; 7 bases map to TRBD2. Trimming took 0 bases from V and 6 from J; bases not matched to a gene: 2. Germline V CDR1 and CDR2: SGHAT, FQNNGV. This CDR3 region has 13 residues.

This clone was picked up one time. The chain combines TRBV7-2 with TRBJ2-7; 10 bases are shared with TRBD2. Germline assignment: CDR1 SGHTA and CDR2 FQGNSA. CDR3 length: 15 amino acids. The trim removed 1 base at V and 6 bases at J, leaving 6 bases unmatched. The CDR3 spells CASSLVGTSVFEQYF. CDR3 sequence (DNA): TGTGCCAGCAGCTTAGTTGGGACTAGCGTTTTCGAGCAGTACTTC.